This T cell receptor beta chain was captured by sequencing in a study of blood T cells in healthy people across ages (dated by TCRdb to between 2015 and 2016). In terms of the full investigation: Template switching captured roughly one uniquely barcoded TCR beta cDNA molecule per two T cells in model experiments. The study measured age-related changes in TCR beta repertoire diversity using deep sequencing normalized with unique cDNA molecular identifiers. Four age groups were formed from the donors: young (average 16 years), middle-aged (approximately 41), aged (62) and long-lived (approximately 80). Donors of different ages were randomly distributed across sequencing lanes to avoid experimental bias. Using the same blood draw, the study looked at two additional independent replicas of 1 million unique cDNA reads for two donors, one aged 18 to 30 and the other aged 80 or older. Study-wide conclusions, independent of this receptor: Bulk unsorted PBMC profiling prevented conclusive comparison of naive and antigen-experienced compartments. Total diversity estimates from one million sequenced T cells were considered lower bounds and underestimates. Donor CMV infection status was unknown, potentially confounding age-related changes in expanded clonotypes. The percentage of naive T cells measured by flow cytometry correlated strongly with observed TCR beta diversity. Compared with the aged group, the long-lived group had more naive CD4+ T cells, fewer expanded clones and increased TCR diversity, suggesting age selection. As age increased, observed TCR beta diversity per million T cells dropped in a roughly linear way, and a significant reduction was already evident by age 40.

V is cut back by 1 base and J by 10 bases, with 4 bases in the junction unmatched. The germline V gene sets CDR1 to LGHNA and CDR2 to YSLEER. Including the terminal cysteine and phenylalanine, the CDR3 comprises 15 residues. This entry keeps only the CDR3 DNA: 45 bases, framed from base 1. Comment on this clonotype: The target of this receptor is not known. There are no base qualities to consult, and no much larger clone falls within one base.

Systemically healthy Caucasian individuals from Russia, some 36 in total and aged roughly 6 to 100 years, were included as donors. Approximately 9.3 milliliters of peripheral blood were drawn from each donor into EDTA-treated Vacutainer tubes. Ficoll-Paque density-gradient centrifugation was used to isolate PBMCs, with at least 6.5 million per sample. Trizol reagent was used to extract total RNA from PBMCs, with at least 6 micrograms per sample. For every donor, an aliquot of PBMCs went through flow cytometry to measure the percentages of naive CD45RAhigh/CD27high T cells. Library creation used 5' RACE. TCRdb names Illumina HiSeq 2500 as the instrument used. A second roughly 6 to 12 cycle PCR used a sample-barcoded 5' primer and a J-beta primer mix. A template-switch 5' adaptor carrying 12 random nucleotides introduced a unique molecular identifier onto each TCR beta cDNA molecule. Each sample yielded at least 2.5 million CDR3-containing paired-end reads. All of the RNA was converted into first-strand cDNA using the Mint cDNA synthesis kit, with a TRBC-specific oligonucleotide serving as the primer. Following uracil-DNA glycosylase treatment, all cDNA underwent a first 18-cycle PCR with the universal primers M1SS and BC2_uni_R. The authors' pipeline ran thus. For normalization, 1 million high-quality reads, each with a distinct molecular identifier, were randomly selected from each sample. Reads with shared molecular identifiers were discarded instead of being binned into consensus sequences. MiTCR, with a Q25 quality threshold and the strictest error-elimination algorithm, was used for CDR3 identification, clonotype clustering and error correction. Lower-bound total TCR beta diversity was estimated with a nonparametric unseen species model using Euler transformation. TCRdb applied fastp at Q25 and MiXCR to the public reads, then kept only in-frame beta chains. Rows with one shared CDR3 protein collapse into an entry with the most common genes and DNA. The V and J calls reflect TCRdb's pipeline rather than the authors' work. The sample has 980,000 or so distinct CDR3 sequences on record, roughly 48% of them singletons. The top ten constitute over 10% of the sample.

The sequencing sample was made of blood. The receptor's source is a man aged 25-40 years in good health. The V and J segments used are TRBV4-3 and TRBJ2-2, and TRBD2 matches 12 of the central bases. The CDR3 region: CASSQAGLAGEELFF. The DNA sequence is TGCGCCAGCAGCCAAGCGGGACTAGCGGGCGAGGAGCTGTTTTTT.